This TCR beta chain was sequenced for a study of neurological immune-mediated disorders. V lost 6 bases and J lost 9; bases outside the gene matches: 12. The CDR3 totals 16 residues. Germline V CDR1 and CDR2: ENHRY, SYGVKD. Sorted libraries came from roughly 1 million CD4+ or CD8+ T cells. cDNA was made by 5'RACE with 10-nucleotide random UMIs. TCRdb reprocessed the 5' RACE reads with MiXCR, giving one entry per CDR3 protein. In the table there are around 17,000 distinct CDR3 sequences, 3.5% of which are singletons. This clonotype appeared many times. Its antigen is not known. General study points: Private repertoires in all groups were suggested by the finding that expanded clones across subjects shared no CDR3 amino acid sequences. Healthy controls had more TCR clonal expansion than multiple sclerosis, which showed the least, whereas HTLV-1-associated myelopathy showed the most.

Sample: CD8+ T cells from blood. This TCR was recovered from a woman aged 40 to 50 in good health. This sequence joins TRBV10-3 and TRBJ2-1; TRBD2 agrees at 12 bases. In DNA form, the CDR3 reads TGTGCCATCAGGGAAGAGACTAGCGGGAGACGGAGTGAGCAGTTCTTC. It yields the protein CAIREETSGRRSEQFF.